The 19 T cell receptor beta chains given below trace back to one sample, sequenced in a study of shared clonotypes between healthy human individuals. Assay: immunoSEQ multiplex PCR; the TCRdb copy retains only in-frame clones and omits some. Among over 950,000 clones listed, 70% to 85% were seen once. The sample taken for sequencing was memory CD4+ T cells from PBMCs. Regarding subset: CD45RA-negative fraction. The source of these receptors is a man younger than 35 in good health. Some clones in this sample may be carry-over from other donors' samples.

The chain joins TRBV5-6 to TRBJ2-1, with D maybe TRBD2 (6 bases). V lost 0 bases, J lost 0 bases, and 19 bases lay in between. Germline loops: CDR1 SGHDT, CDR2 YYEEEE. The CDR3 is 19 amino acids. Written as DNA, the CDR3 is TGTGCCAGCAGCTTGGAGTCCAGCGGGCCTTTGAGCTCCTACAATGAGCAGTTCTTC. Translated, it gives CASSLESSGPLSSYNEQFF.

This chain uses TRBV30 with TRBJ2-7; 13 bases match TRBD2. Germline V gives CDR1 GTSNPN, CDR2 SVGIG (reference sequence). With V trimmed by 1 base and J by 5 bases, 5 bases remained unmatched. The CDR3 is 15 residues long. This CDR3 reads CAWSEGLAGVNEQYF. DNA of the CDR3: TGTGCCTGGAGTGAAGGACTAGCGGGAGTGAACGAGCAGTACTTC.

The V call is TRBV5-1, the J call TRBJ2-3; D not certain. The V end was cut by 1 base, the J end by 0 bases, with 18 bases between. The CDR3 is 18 residues long. CDR1 is SGHRS, CDR2 YFSETQ, per germline. The CDR3 nucleotides are TGCGCCAGCAGCTTGAACCCCCCAGGAGCCTTAAGCACAGATACGCAGTATTTT. Translation gives CASSLNPPGALSTDTQYF.

The CDR3: CSVESFRGTDTQYF. The CDR3 nucleotides are TGCAGCGTTGAATCATTCAGGGGGACGGATACGCAGTATTTT. The chain uses TRBV29-1 and TRBJ2-3, with TRBD1 identical over 7 bases. Germline trimming cut 2 bases from V and 6 bases from J; bases unmatched to any gene: 8. Germline loops: CDR1 SQVTM, CDR2 ANQGSEA. CDR3 length: 14 amino acids.

The CDR3 here is CATSTTQGTFSYNEQFF. CDR3 nucleotides: TGTGCCACCAGCACTACACAGGGGACTTTCTCCTACAATGAGCAGTTCTTC. The chain links TRBV15 to TRBJ2-1; D perhaps matches TRBD1 (7 bases). In germline, CDR1 is LNHNV, CDR2 YYDKDF (reference sequence). The CDR3 consists of 17 residues. V lost 4 bases to trimming and J lost 0 bases, with 16 bases between them.

The V and J genes are TRBV6-5 and TRBJ1-1, with a tentative D call TRBD1 (5 bases). The germline V gene has CDR1 MNHEY and CDR2 SVGAGI. CDR3 length equals 14 residues. V was cut by 5 bases and J by 0 bases, with 10 bases left in between. CDR3 sequence reads: CASSPQGVNTEAFF. The CDR3 DNA is TGTGCCAGCAGTCCCCAGGGTGTGAACACTGAAGCTTTCTTT.

Only one count was recorded for this clone. This CDR3 reads CASSPSEVPYEQYF. CDR3 in DNA: TGTGCCAGCAGCCCCTCGGAAGTACCCTACGAGCAGTACTTC. The chain uses TRBV9 and TRBJ2-7, with no clear D. V was cut by 4 bases and J by 2 bases, with 13 bases left in between. CDR3 length equals 14 residues. Per germline, CDR1 SGDLS and CDR2 YYNGEE.

This clone was detected only once. Other nucleotide sequences in the sample specify the same CDR3. The V call is TRBV6-5, the J call TRBJ1-2; D unresolved. The CDR3 is made up of 11 amino acids. CDR1 and CDR2 from the germline V gene are MNHEY and SVGAGI. The V end was cut by 5 bases, the J end by 5 bases, with 6 bases between. CDR3 DNA: TGTGCCAGCAGTAAGGGATATGGCTACACCTTC. This translates into CASSKGYGYTF.

This clone appeared a few times. The chain carries TRBV29-1 and TRBJ2-1, with D perhaps matching TRBD2 (5 bases). V lost 6 bases, J lost 11 bases, and 11 bases lay in between. There are 10 residues in the CDR3. CDR1 SQVTM and CDR2 ANQGSEA come from the germline V gene. CDR3 nucleotides: TGCAGCGTGCACGACTACCAGCAGTTCTTC. Translated, it gives CSVHDYQQFF.

CDR3 DNA: TGCAGCGTTGGCCGACAGGGGGGATTTATGTATGACACTGAAGCTTTCTTT. The encoded protein is CSVGRQGGFMYDTEAFF. The chain combines TRBV29-1 with TRBJ1-1, with 9 positions matching TRBD1. V dropped 4 bases and J dropped 3; count of bases not matched to a gene: 15. Germline assignment: CDR1 SQVTM and CDR2 ANQGSEA. This CDR3 contains 17 residues.

The V and J genes are TRBV5-1 and TRBJ2-7, with 10 bases that match TRBD2. V was clipped by 1 base and J by 5 bases; unmatched bases: 9. The CDR3 runs to 16 residues. Germline CDR1 SGHRS, CDR2 YFSETQ. For the CDR3, the DNA is TGCGCCAGCAGCTTGAGGCCTAGCGGGAGTCAAAACGAGCAGTACTTC. It codes for CASSLRPSGSQNEQYF. Supplemented by reference TRBV5-1 and TRBJ2-7, the full variable domain reads KAGVTQTPRYLIKTRGQQVTLSCSPISGHRSVSWYQQTPGQGLQFLFEYFSETQRNKGNFPGRFSGRQFSNSRSEMNVSTLELGDSALYLCASSLRPSGSQNEQYFGPGTRLTVT.

Concerning this clone itself: Additional DNA sequences in this sample encode the identical CDR3. J is TRBJ2-1 and V is TRBV7-2; tentatively, D is TRBD2 (6 bases). Germline V gene data show CDR1 as SGHTA and CDR2 as FQGNSA. V lost 2 bases to trimming and J lost 2 bases, with 10 bases between them. This CDR3 is 15 amino acids long. In DNA, the CDR3 is TGTGCCAGCAGCTTAACCGGGGGTACCTACAATGAGCAGTTCTTC. Residues: CASSLTGGTYNEQFF.

This sequence joins TRBV21-1 and TRBJ2-1; TRBD1 is the table's D call and was not checked against the DNA. TRBV21-1 is a pseudogene segment. The CDR3 spans 14 residues. CDR3 in amino acids: CARSPGQGGNEQFF. The CDR3 coding sequence is TGTGCCAGAAGTCCGGGACAGGGGGGCAATGAGCAGTTCTTC.

This clone was seen once. The chain couples TRBV19 to TRBJ2-2; no definite D call. The CDR3 loop spans 13 amino acids. The V and J ends lost 4 bases and 5 bases respectively, with 8 bases between them. CDR1 is LNHDA and CDR2 is SQIVND in the germline V gene (reference sequence). CDR3 nucleotide sequence: TGTGCCAGTAGTAACTACCAGACCGGGGAGCTGTTTTTT. Translation gives CASSNYQTGELFF.

CDR3 region: CASSPGWGVAFF. For the CDR3, the DNA is TGTGCCAGCAGCCCCGGGTGGGGGGTAGCTTTCTTT. The chain recombines TRBV7-2 with TRBJ1-1; D perhaps matches TRBD1 (5 bases). The CDR3 has 12 residues. The germline gives CDR1 SGHTA, CDR2 FQGNSA. Trimming stripped 5 bases from V and 10 bases from J, with 14 bases between.

This clone was recorded once. The rearrangement joins TRBV27 to TRBJ1-2; no clear D. Between the trimmed V and J ends, which lost 2 bases and 5 bases, there was a span of 9 bases. Germline CDR1 MNHEY, CDR2 SMNVEV (reference sequence). The CDR3 loop spans 13 amino acids. CDR3 DNA: TGTGCCAGCAGTTTAGACGGGGATTATGGCTACACCTTC. This sequence encodes CASSLDGDYGYTF.

Comments on this clone: The same CDR3 is also encoded by other DNA sequences in this sample. The V call is TRBV5-6, the J call TRBJ2-7; TRBD1 matches 7 bases. V shed 2 bases and J 2 bases; nucleotides not matched to a gene: 4. The CDR3 consists of 14 residues. The germline V gene encodes CDR1 SGHDT and CDR2 YYEEEE. CDR3 region: CASSFDRVAYEQYF. The CDR3 nucleotides are TGTGCCAGCAGCTTTGACAGGGTTGCCTACGAGCAGTACTTC.

Comments on this clone: Other DNA sequences in this sample translate to the same CDR3. V gene TRBV30 combines with J gene TRBJ1-6; a weak D match, TRBD1 (5 bases). V shed 0 bases and J shed 10 bases, with 13 bases lying between them. This CDR3 region has 14 residues. CDR1 GTSNPN and CDR2 SVGIG come from the germline V gene (reference sequence). CDR3 in amino acids: CAWSVGDLRSPLHF. The CDR3 DNA sequence: TGTGCCTGGAGTGTTGGGGACCTGCGATCACCCCTCCACTTT.

The rearrangement links TRBV29-1 to TRBJ2-5, with 11 bases fitting TRBD2. The DNA end is a closer match to TRBJ2-7, so the J assignment may be wrong. The germline gives CDR1 SQVTM, CDR2 ANQGSEA. The CDR3 is 14 amino acids. CDR3 bases: TGCAGCGTCAGAACTAGCGGGAGCTCCTACGAGCAGTACTTC. Protein product: CSVRTSGSSYEQYF.